This T cell receptor beta chain is drawn from a study of blood T cell repertoires in COVID-19 (TCRdb year 2020). Study-wide context: Samples covering the acute and convalescent phases of COVID-19 were provided by collaborators in the United States, Italy and Spain. The material from the prospective study consisted of cDNA or gDNA derived from T cells, B-cell-depleted T cells, or PBMCs. Subjects who had been exposed to COVID-19, were actively infected with it, or had recovered from it provided the deeply sampled blood TCRbeta repertoires that made up the dataset. The repertoires were released in a freely available public database intended as a resource for research on the immune response to SARS-CoV-2. The samples were drawn from the first 160 participants of the ongoing ImmuneRACE study and from over a thousand subjects provided by 6 global collaborators. Nearly every sample came with metadata listing a de-identified subject ID, COVID-19 status, age in years and sex. Where HLA class I and class II types were available, the types were taken from metadata supplied by the sample provider, not from assay-based typing. The research as a whole found: The amount of clinical and demographic metadata varied by source and participant and was provided uncurated.

The CDR3 contains 14 residues, cysteine and phenylalanine counted. Only the CDR3 DNA is retained, 42 bases long and in frame from the first base. CDR1 SSHAT and CDR2 FNYEAQ were looked up in the germline V gene (reference sequence). TCRbeta CDR3 regions were amplified from genomic DNA using the immunoSEQ Assay, a bias-controlled multiplex PCR. Processing in the source paper ran as follows. Nucleated cell counts per sample were estimated from amplification of reference gene primers within the assay. To quantify the absolute abundance of each unique TCRbeta CDR3 rearrangement, sequence reads were collapsed and filtered. For each sample, productive Simpson clonality was calculated by taking the square root of Simpson's diversity index across productive rearrangements. This immuneACCESS table, as held by TCRdb, lists in-frame sequences with V and J called but not all clones. Of the missing ones, under half trace to an unresolved V gene in checked studies; the others have no known cause. The V and J calls and clone size are taken from that table; D and trimming were inferred from the DNA. The sample table lists fewer than 200,000 clones, about 85% of them with a count of one. Clones ranked in the top ten supply roughly 8.8% of the sample.

One collaborating source in Seattle enrolled patients during active infection and followed them longitudinally through the course of disease. Whole blood was collected in K2EDTA tubes by collaborating institutions according to the institutions' own protocols. For TCRbeta analysis, collaborators shipped samples in one of three forms: frozen whole blood, isolated PBMCs, or DNA extracted from either of those sample types. On this clone itself: The antigen this receptor binds is unknown. Its ends do not fully match the called genes, so a read error is possible.

Material for sequencing was peripheral blood. Recombination connected TRBV7-7 to TRBJ2-6, with the D gene call left open. The TCR sequence derives from a woman of 80 years or more with COVID-19, enrolled during active disease. The base sequence is TGTGCTAGCAGCCCCCTCTACGGGGCCAACGTCCTGACTTTC. This gives the protein CASSPLYGANVLTF.